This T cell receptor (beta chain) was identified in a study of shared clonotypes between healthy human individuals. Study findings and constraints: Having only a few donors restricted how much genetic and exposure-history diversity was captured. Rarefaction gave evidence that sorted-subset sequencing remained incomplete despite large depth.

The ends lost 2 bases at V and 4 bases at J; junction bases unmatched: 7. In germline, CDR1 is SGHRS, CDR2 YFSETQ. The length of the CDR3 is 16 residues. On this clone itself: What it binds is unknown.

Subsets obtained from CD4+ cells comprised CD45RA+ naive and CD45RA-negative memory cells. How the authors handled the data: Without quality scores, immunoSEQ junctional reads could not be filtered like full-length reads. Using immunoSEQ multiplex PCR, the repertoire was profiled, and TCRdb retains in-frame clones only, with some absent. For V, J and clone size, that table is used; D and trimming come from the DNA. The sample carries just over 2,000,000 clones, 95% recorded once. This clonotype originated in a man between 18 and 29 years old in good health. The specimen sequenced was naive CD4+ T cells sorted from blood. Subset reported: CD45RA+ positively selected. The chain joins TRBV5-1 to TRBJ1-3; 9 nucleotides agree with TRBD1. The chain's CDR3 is CASSFPGQGNGNTIYF. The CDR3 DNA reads TGCGCCAGCAGCTTTCCGGGACAGGGTAACGGAAACACCATATATTTT.